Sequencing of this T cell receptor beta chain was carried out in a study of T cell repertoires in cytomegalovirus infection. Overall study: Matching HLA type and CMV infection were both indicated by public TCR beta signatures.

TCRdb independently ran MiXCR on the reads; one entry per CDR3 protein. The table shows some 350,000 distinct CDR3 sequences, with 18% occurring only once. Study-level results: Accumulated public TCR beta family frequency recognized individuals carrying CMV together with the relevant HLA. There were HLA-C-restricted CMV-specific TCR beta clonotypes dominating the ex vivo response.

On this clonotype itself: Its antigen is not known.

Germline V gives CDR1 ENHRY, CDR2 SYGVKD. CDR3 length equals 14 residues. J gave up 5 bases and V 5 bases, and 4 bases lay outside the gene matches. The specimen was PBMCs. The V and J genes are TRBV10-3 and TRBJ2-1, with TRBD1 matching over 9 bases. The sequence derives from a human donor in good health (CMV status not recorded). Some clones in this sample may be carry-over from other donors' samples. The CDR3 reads CAISRGTGNNEQFF. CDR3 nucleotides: TGTGCCATCAGTAGGGGGACAGGGAACAATGAGCAGTTCTTC.